The 5 T cell receptor beta chains below were found in one sample sequenced in a study of cytomegalovirus exposure and HLA in healthy donors. Both 60 Vbeta primers and 13 Jbeta primers went into the PCR. Sequencing used immunoSEQ multiplex PCR; TCRdb keeps in-frame clones, though not all of them. The sample includes around 190,000 clones, around 75% of them seen just once. The specimen was PBMCs. These TCRs come from a woman between 50 and 59 years old in good health and CMV-seronegative.

The table lists this clone with a count of one. The chain has TRBV28 and TRBJ2-3; TRBD1 matches 8 bases. The junction had 13 bases not matched to a gene; V was cut back by 8 bases and J by 6 bases. The CDR3 is 15 residues long. The V gene's germline CDR1 is MDHEN and CDR2 SYDVKM. The CDR3 spells CASQQGQAFADTQYF. The DNA for the CDR3 is TGTGCCAGCCAACAGGGACAGGCGTTCGCGGATACGCAGTATTTT.

In its sample, this clone was seen once. The chain has TRBV11-2 and TRBJ2-1; 7 positions match TRBD2. This CDR3 contains 11 residues. Unmatched junction bases numbered 2, after V lost 5 bases and J lost 10 bases. Germline CDR1 SGHAT, CDR2 FQNNGV. The CDR3 DNA is TGTGCCAGCAGCGTGGGGGGGGAGCAGTTCTTC. This translates into CASSVGGEQFF.

The genes are TRBV28 and TRBJ2-5, with 7 bases identical to TRBD1. The end of the DNA is better explained by TRBJ2-7, so the J call may be wrong. CDR1 and CDR2 from the germline V gene are MDHEN and SYDVKM. The CDR3 totals 17 residues. The CDR3 loop is CASSFRGPGGFSYEQYF. The CDR3 nucleotides are TGTGCCAGCAGTTTCCGCGGTCCAGGGGGTTTCTCCTACGAGCAGTACTTC.

This clone was seen more than once but under ten times. This chain links TRBV5-4 with TRBJ1-4; D gene unclear. Trimming cost V 4 bases and J 5 bases, with 12 bases left between them. Germline loops: CDR1 SGHNT, CDR2 YYREEE (reference sequence). The CDR3 has 14 amino acids. The CDR3 reads CASSRTGENEKLFF. The CDR3 DNA sequence: TGTGCCAGCAGCCGGACGGGAGAGAATGAAAAACTGTTTTTT. The complete variable domain, with remaining parts taken from reference TRBV5-4 and TRBJ1-4, reads ETGVTQSPTHLIKTRGQQVTLRCSSQSGHNTVSWYQQALGQGPQFIFQYYREEENGRGNFPPRFSGLQFPNYSSELNVNALELDDSALYLCASSRTGENEKLFFGSGTQLSVL.

This clone was picked up a small number of times. The rearrangement links TRBV6-5 to TRBJ1-5; D gene uncertain. The length of the CDR3 is 13 residues. The V end lost 0 bases, the J end lost 6 bases, and 6 bases lay between the germline ends. Germline V gene sequence: CDR1 MNHEY, CDR2 SVGAGI. In DNA form, the CDR3 reads TGTGCCAGCAGTTACTCGGCAGTTCAGCCCCAGCATTTT. Its translation: CASSYSAVQPQHF.